A selection of T cell receptor beta chains follows, all from one sample in a study of blood T cell repertoires in COVID-19. The data were produced by immunoSEQ multiplex PCR, yet TCRdb's version contains in-frame clones alone and is incomplete. The sample contains approximately 260,000 clones, roughly four fifths of which appear only once. The material sequenced was PBMCs or T cells enriched from blood (not recorded which). These receptors were taken from a man aged 25-40 years with acute COVID-19. Each CDR3 is given with its conserved first and last residue. Where a row states a size, it is once, few, many or the class of an expanded clone; other rows omit it.

>TRBJ2-5|13|TRBV7-2|NA
CASSLMGGETQYF
>TRBJ1-6|15|TRBV2|NA
CASSVLSDGNSPLHF
>TRBJ1-4|15|TRBV27|NA
CASSSWGRSNEKLFF
>TRBJ1-5|13|TRBV27|few
CASSLAGGQPQHF
>TRBJ2-4|15|TRBV6-5|NA
CASKGGLGQGDIQYF
>TRBJ2-2|14|TRBV29-1|NA
CSVDDGTQTGELFF
>TRBJ2-1|15|TRBV7-3|NA
CASSETSGSYNEQFF
>TRBJ2-1|17|TRBV4-2|NA
CASSPHFAGTFYNEQFF
>TRBJ2-3|12|TRBV29-1|NA
CSAGQASNTQYF
>TRBJ1-5|13|TRBV9|NA
CASSSGGNQPQHF
>TRBJ1-5|12|TRBV6-8|NA
CASMQGNQPQHF
>TRBJ1-2|14|TRBV25-1|NA
CASSERDRDYGYTF
>TRBJ1-1|13|TRBV11-1|NA
CASSYRTGTEAFF
>TRBJ1-2|14|TRBV3-1/TRBV3-2|NA
CASLGQREIYGYTF
>TRBJ1-2|11|TRBV3-1/TRBV3-2|NA
CASSQDRGYTF
>TRBJ1-6|15|TRBV9|NA
CASSVGTFNNSPLHF
>TRBJ1-4|14|TRBV4-3|NA
CASSQDFVNEKLFF
>TRBJ1-1|12|TRBV7-6|NA
CASSQDGTEAFF
>TRBJ2-2|14|TRBV5-1|NA
CASETGSFTGELFF
>TRBJ1-2|13|TRBV5-1|NA
CASSLGTGEGYTF
>TRBJ1-1|15|TRBV9|NA
CASSVGPGGGTEAFF
>TRBJ1-5|17|TRBV2|few
CASRQTGQGVSNQPQHF
>TRBJ1-6|14|TRBV5-5|NA
CASSLFQGNSPLHF
>TRBJ1-5|18|TRBV19|NA
CASSTGTARSNSNQPQHF
>TRBJ1-1|15|TRBV4-2|NA
CASSQYSTGGTEAFF
>TRBJ2-1|15|TRBV5-1|NA
CASSPTNRLSHEQFF
>TRBJ2-5|19|TRBV28|once
CASSRGPFARGGNQETQYF
>TRBJ2-5|16|TRBV18|NA
CASSSETGGLRETQYF
>TRBJ2-3|17|TRBV9|NA
CASSARGQGVVTDTQYF
>TRBJ2-5|12|TRBV5-1|NA
CASSFRGETQYF
>TRBJ2-3|15|TRBV28|NA
CASGRVSGATDTQYF
>TRBJ2-1|14|TRBV18|NA
CASSPGQGVGEQFF
>TRBJ2-1|14|TRBV27|NA
CASSLGLANNEQFF
>TRBJ2-1|14|TRBV24-1|NA
CATSDAGGNNEQFF
>TRBJ2-1|15|TRBV19|NA
CASSRGSGGGNEQFF
>TRBJ2-5|15|TRBV6-2/TRBV6-3|NA
CASSNAGAPQETQYF
>TRBJ2-2|15|TRBV5-4|NA
CASSSAIAGAGELFF
>TRBJ1-2|15|TRBV5-1|NA
CASSLATGQGNGYTF
>TRBJ2-5|15|TRBV3-1/TRBV3-2|NA
CASSLRQGWKETQYF
>TRBJ2-2|16|TRBV7-9|NA
CASSFPGQGVAGELFF
>TRBJ2-5|10|TRBV5-3|NA
CARSLKDSYF
>TRBJ2-2|13|TRBV12-3/TRBV12-4|NA
CASRRGVDGELFF
>TRBJ2-5|15|TRBV5-4|NA
CASSLTGGTQETQYF
>TRBJ1-2|14|TRBV29-1|NA
CSVEVHGRGGGYTF
>TRBJ1-2|12|TRBV6-5|NA
CASMRGVDGYTF
>TRBJ2-2|15|TRBV4-1|few
CASSQPSGVPGELFF
>TRBJ1-2|16|TRBV7-3|few
CASSLKGIGPNYGYTF
>TRBJ1-2|13|TRBV7-8|NA
CASSTTGVYGYTF
>TRBJ1-1|14|TRBV28|NA
CASTITPINTEAFF
>TRBJ1-2|13|TRBV28|NA
CASRQRDSYGYTF
>TRBJ1-5|15|TRBV6-1|NA
CASSEWAQWAQPQHF